The entry below describes one T cell receptor (beta chain). This sample is drawn from a study of beta chain features in type 1 diabetes. As for the study in general: No patient-donor differences in age, gender, total cells or subset yield.

Populations isolated by sorting all had purity greater than 95%. All of the isolated RNA was reverse transcribed, so expressed TCRB transcripts were sequenced. The assay was immunoSEQ multiplex PCR, and TCRdb's table has in-frame clones only and misses some. Of 400,000 to 550,000 clones listed, 11% are singletons. The CDR3 covers 15 residues. CDR1 SGHKS and CDR2 YYEKEE come from the germline V gene (reference sequence). The V end lost 5 bases, the J end lost 8 bases, and 20 bases lay between the germline ends. The receptor was isolated from a woman under 30 in good health. The sequencing input was naive CD4+ T cells from blood. The gene calls are TRBV5-5 and TRBJ2-1, with a possible D match to TRBD1 (5 bases). The CDR3 region is CASRGPNPDSDEQFF. The CDR3 bases are TGTGCCAGCAGAGGGCCGAACCCCGACAGTGATGAGCAGTTCTTC.